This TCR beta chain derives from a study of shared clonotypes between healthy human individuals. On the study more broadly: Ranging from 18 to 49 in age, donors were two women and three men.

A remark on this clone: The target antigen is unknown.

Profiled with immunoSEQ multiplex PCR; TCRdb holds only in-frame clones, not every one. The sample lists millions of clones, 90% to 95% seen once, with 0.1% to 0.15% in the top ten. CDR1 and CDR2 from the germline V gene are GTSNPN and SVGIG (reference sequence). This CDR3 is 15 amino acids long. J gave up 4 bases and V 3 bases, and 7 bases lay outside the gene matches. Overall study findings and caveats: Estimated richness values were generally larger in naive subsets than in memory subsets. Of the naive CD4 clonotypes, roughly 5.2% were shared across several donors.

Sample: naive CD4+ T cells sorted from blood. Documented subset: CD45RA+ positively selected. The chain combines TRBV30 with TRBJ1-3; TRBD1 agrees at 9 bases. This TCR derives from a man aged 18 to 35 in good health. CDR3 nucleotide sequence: TGTGCCTGGAGAAAAACCGGGACAGGGGGAAACACCATATATTTT. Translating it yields CAWRKTGTGGNTIYF.